Below are 4 T cell receptor beta chains sequenced from a single sample in a study of T cell repertoires in cytomegalovirus infection. TCRdb fed the reads into MiXCR, producing one record per CDR3 protein. This repertoire shows some 560,000 distinct CDR3 sequences, 40% found once; its top ten account for around 48%. No antigen has been identified for these receptors. The sequenced sample was cultured PBMCs, obtained from culture after CMV antigen stimulation. The receptors here all came from a human donor in good health (CMV status not recorded). Some clones in this sample may be carry-over from other donors' samples.

The chain uses TRBV6-1 and TRBJ2-3; 9 positions match TRBD2. The V gene's germline CDR1 is MNHNS and CDR2 SASEGT. The trim removed 6 bases at V and 6 bases at J, leaving 10 bases unmatched. This CDR3 is built from 15 residues. The CDR3 region has the DNA TGTGCCAGCAGCCCTACAGCGGGGGGACGTGATACGCAGTATTTT. Protein: CASSPTAGGRDTQYF.

The chain couples TRBV9 to TRBJ2-3; TRBD2 aligns across 7 bases. Germline trimming cut 0 bases from V and 0 bases from J; bases unmatched to any gene: 1. Germline V gives CDR1 SGDLS, CDR2 YYNGEE. CDR3 length equals 15 residues. The CDR3 sequence: CASSVDSGSTDTQYF. In DNA form, the CDR3 reads TGTGCCAGCAGCGTAGATAGCGGGAGCACAGATACGCAGTATTTT.

This clonotype was found a few times. This chain links TRBV6-1 with TRBJ2-1, with D possibly being TRBD1 (6 bases). V lost 6 bases, J lost 4 bases, and 13 bases lay in between. Germline V gene lookup returns CDR1 MNHNS and CDR2 SASEGT. The CDR3 runs 14 residues. CDR3 sequence (DNA): TGTGCCAGCAGGGGACACCTAGGTTACAATGAGCAGTTCTTC. It codes for CASRGHLGYNEQFF.

The rearrangement links TRBV7-2 to TRBJ2-2; D uncertain. Deletions cut 0 bases from V and 1 base from J, with 6 bases between. The germline V gene encodes CDR1 SGHTA and CDR2 FQGNSA. The CDR3 runs 15 residues. This CDR3 reads CASSLAKLNTGELFF. CDR3 nucleotide sequence: TGTGCCAGCAGCTTAGCCAAGCTGAACACCGGGGAGCTGTTTTTT.